Each of the 4 T cell receptor beta chains below was sequenced from the same sample in a study of T-cell reconstitution after alpha-beta-depleted transplantation in children. Preparation of the TCRbeta library was carried out with unique molecular identifiers. TCRdb re-called the PCR reads through MiXCR, storing one row per CDR3 protein. The table shows over 80,000 distinct CDR3 sequences, with around 22% occurring only once. The sample was PBMCs, taken before TCRalphabeta/CD19-depleted stem cell transplant. The receptors come from a boy between 2 and 10 years old with acute lymphoblastic leukemia, due to receive a stem cell transplant.

This clonotype was counted between two and nine times. This chain links TRBV6-1 with TRBJ2-7, with 10 bases identical to TRBD2. Germline trimming cut 7 bases from V and 6 bases from J; bases unmatched to any gene: 6. Germline loops: CDR1 MNHNS, CDR2 SASEGT. This CDR3 has 13 amino acids. This CDR3 is CASMGTSVSEQYF. CDR3 DNA sequence: TGTGCCAGCATGGGGACTAGCGTGAGCGAGCAGTACTTC.

This clonotype turned up a few times. The chain employs TRBV20-1 and TRBJ2-7; 10 nucleotides match TRBD2. The CDR3 has 14 amino acids. V lost 1 base and J lost 2; bases outside the gene matches: 2. CDR1 is DFQATT and CDR2 is SNEGSKA in the germline V gene (reference sequence). The CDR3: CSARVSGRAYEQYF. The CDR3 DNA reads TGCAGTGCTAGAGTCAGCGGGAGGGCCTACGAGCAGTACTTC.

The table lists this clonotype with a few counts. The gene calls are TRBV12-3 or TRBV12-4 and TRBJ2-1; TRBD2 might be the D (5 bases). The CDR3 extends over 11 amino acids. The V and J ends lost 7 bases and 10 bases respectively, with 11 bases between them. CDR3 DNA sequence: TGTGCCAGCACGGGCTCGGGGGAGCAGTTCTTC. It specifies CASTGSGEQFF.

This clonotype was counted between two and nine times. The chain carries TRBV6-5 and TRBJ2-3; D possibly uses TRBD1 or TRBD2 (6 bases each). The CDR3 consists of 11 residues. From germline, CDR1 is MNHEY and CDR2 SVGAGI. CDR3 nucleotides: TGTGCAACCGGGGGCCGGGATACGCAGTATTTT. Protein sequence: CATGGRDTQYF.